Below, 21 T cell receptor beta chains from the same sample are listed, as sequenced in a study of blood T cell repertoires in COVID-19. Assay: immunoSEQ multiplex PCR; the TCRdb copy retains only in-frame clones and omits some. The sample lists 200,000 to 250,000 clones, roughly 94% occurring once. The sequenced material came from peripheral blood. The receptors derive from a man younger than 40 with acute or convalescent COVID-19.

The chain recombines TRBV3-1 (or the pseudogene TRBV3-2) with TRBJ2-1; 8 bases fit TRBD2. This CDR3 contains 14 residues. V trimming: 5 bases; J trimming: 6 bases; junction bases outside the gene matches: 6. The germline gives CDR1 LGHDT, CDR2 YNNKEL (reference sequence). The CDR3 DNA reads as TGTGCCAGCAGCTTCGCGGGGGGAATCAATGAGCAGTTCTTC. Protein: CASSFAGGINEQFF.

The J gene is TRBJ1-5, the V gene TRBV28, with a possible D match to TRBD1 (5 bases). This CDR3 has 13 amino acids. Trimming removed 8 bases at V and 4 bases at J, with 12 bases between. Germline CDR1 MDHEN, CDR2 SYDVKM. The CDR3, as DNA: TGTGCCAGCGGATGGACACCAAATCAGCCCCAGCATTTT. This gives the protein CASGWTPNQPQHF. The full variable domain, with the rest looked up from reference TRBV28 and TRBJ1-5, is DVKVTQSSRYLVKRTGEKVFLECVQDMDHENMFWYRQDPGLGLRLIYFSYDVKMKEKGDIPEGYSVSREKKERFSLILESASTNQTSMYLCASGWTPNQPQHFGDGTRLSIL.

This clone came up once. The V and J genes are TRBV2 and TRBJ2-1, with 13 bases fitting TRBD2. Germline V gives CDR1 SNHLY, CDR2 FYNNEI. This CDR3 has 16 amino acids. Germline trimming cut 6 bases from V and 4 bases from J; bases unmatched to any gene: 6. CDR3 region: CASSPRTSGGYNEQFF. The DNA of the CDR3 is TGTGCCAGCAGCCCACGGACTAGCGGGGGTTACAATGAGCAGTTCTTC.

This clone was counted once. The chain links TRBV3-1 (or the pseudogene TRBV3-2) to TRBJ2-1, with 12 bases fitting TRBD2. CDR3 size: 21 residues. Trimming took 4 bases from V and 0 from J; bases not matched to a gene: 16. Germline V lookup: CDR1 LGHDT, CDR2 YNNKEL (reference sequence). CDR3 residues: CASSPNPGLAGGHYSYNEQFF. CDR3 in DNA: TGTGCCAGCAGCCCCAATCCGGGACTAGCGGGCGGTCATTACTCCTACAATGAGCAGTTCTTC.

The V gene is TRBV3-1 (or the pseudogene TRBV3-2), the J gene TRBJ2-7, with 8 bases lining up with TRBD1. Germline CDR1 is LGHDT and CDR2 is YNNKEL (reference sequence). V shed 4 bases and J 1 base; nucleotides not matched to a gene: 9. CDR3 length: 16 residues. The CDR3 spells CASSPRGRDRSYEQYF. The DNA of the CDR3 is TGTGCCAGCAGCCCCAGAGGCCGGGACAGGTCCTACGAGCAGTACTTC.

This clone has a single count. The rearrangement links TRBV28 to TRBJ1-5; unclear D gene. V lost 3 bases, J lost 7 bases, and 13 bases lay in between. Per the germline V gene, CDR1 is MDHEN and CDR2 is SYDVKM. This CDR3 contains 14 residues. This chain's CDR3 is CASSFSGREQPQHF. The CDR3 region has the DNA TGTGCCAGCAGTTTTTCCGGTAGGGAGCAGCCCCAGCATTTT.

The J gene is TRBJ2-1, the V gene TRBV9; D ambiguous. CDR3 length: 16 residues. Germline CDR1 SGDLS, CDR2 YYNGEE. V was cut by 0 bases and J by 0 bases, with 10 bases left in between. The CDR3 nucleotides are TGTGCCAGCAGCGTAGGCCGGGTGAGCTCCTACAATGAGCAGTTCTTC. Amino acid sequence: CASSVGRVSSYNEQFF.

CDR3 DNA: TGTGCCAGTAGTCCTCATAGGGTAGCGGGCCGGGCCGGGGAGCTGTTTTTT. Translated: CASSPHRVAGRAGELFF. V usage is TRBV19 and J usage is TRBJ2-2; TRBD2 aligns across 7 bases. The CDR3 runs 17 residues. The V gene's germline CDR1 is LNHDA and CDR2 SQIVND (reference sequence). The V segment lost 5 bases and the J segment 6 bases; nucleotides outside the gene matches: 15. The full variable domain, with the rest looked up from reference TRBV19 and TRBJ2-2, is DGGITQSPKYLFRKEGQNVTLSCEQNLNHDAMYWYRQDPGQGLRLIYYSQIVNDFQKGDIAEGYSVSREKKESFPLTVTSAQKNPTAFYLCASSPHRVAGRAGELFFGEGSRLTVL.

The rearrangement joins TRBV19 to TRBJ2-5; D uncertain. Germline V CDR1 and CDR2: LNHDA, SQIVND (reference sequence). This CDR3 has 14 residues. Trimming stripped 5 bases from V and 1 base from J, with 11 bases between. This CDR3 is CASSVQISQETQYF. DNA for the CDR3: TGTGCCAGTAGTGTCCAGATCAGCCAAGAGACCCAGTACTTC.

The chain carries TRBV2 and TRBJ2-7; TRBD1 matches 7 bases. Germline assignment: CDR1 SNHLY and CDR2 FYNNEI. The CDR3 loop spans 13 amino acids. J was trimmed by 3 bases and V by 6 bases; bases with no gene match: 5. The CDR3 region has the DNA TGTGCCAGCAGCGGGGACAGTTTCTACGAGCAGTACTTC. This gives the protein CASSGDSFYEQYF.

The rearrangement uses TRBV5-1 and TRBJ1-5; TRBD1 might be the D (5 bases). Per the germline V gene, CDR1 is SGHRS and CDR2 is YFSETQ. This CDR3 region has 13 residues. Trimming removed 4 bases from V and 5 bases from J, with 10 bases in between. CDR3: CASSRGGDQPQHF. As DNA, the CDR3 is TGCGCCAGCAGCAGGGGTGGGGATCAGCCCCAGCATTTT.

J is TRBJ2-1 and V is TRBV3-1 (or the pseudogene TRBV3-2); the D gene is possibly TRBD2 (5 bases). The CDR3 has 16 amino acids. Trimming took off 4 bases at V and 5 bases at J, with 18 bases between the two ends. Germline CDR1 LGHDT, CDR2 YNNKEL (reference sequence). CDR3 protein: CASSLLRLPTHNEQFF. The CDR3 nucleotides are TGTGCCAGCAGCCTCCTGAGACTACCTACTCACAATGAGCAGTTCTTC.

The V call is TRBV9, the J call TRBJ2-7, with D perhaps TRBD1 (6 bases). Trimming took off 0 bases at V and 2 bases at J, with 12 bases between the two ends. The CDR3 covers 15 residues. The germline V gene has CDR1 SGDLS and CDR2 YYNGEE. The CDR3 here is CASSVGSTGTYEQYF. Here the CDR3 DNA reads TGTGCCAGCAGCGTAGGTTCGACAGGCACCTACGAGCAGTACTTC.

CDR3 loop: CAWSVTNHYEQYF. The DNA for the CDR3 is TGTGCCTGGAGTGTAACAAACCACTACGAGCAGTACTTC. The V and J genes are TRBV30 and TRBJ2-7, with D unresolved. Between the trimmed V and J ends, which lost 0 bases and 3 bases, there was a span of 9 bases. Germline CDR1 GTSNPN, CDR2 SVGIG (reference sequence). The CDR3 length is 13 residues.

The V gene is TRBV28, the J gene TRBJ2-7; TRBD2 agrees at 11 bases. The CDR3 runs 19 residues. Per the germline V gene, CDR1 is MDHEN and CDR2 is SYDVKM. J gave up 2 bases and V 6 bases, and 18 bases lay outside the gene matches. The CDR3 spells CASSPRGTSGRNNAYEQYF. The CDR3 bases are TGTGCCAGCAGCCCTCGGGGGACTAGCGGTCGTAATAACGCCTACGAGCAGTACTTC.

This clone was observed a handful of times. The chain combines TRBV2 with TRBJ2-1; D gene ambiguous. V was trimmed by 0 bases and J by 0 bases, leaving 12 bases between them. CDR3 length: 17 amino acids. Per the germline V gene, CDR1 is SNHLY and CDR2 is FYNNEI. CDR3 in DNA: TGTGCCAGCAGTGAAGCATTCTCCTGGAGCTCCTACAATGAGCAGTTCTTC. This translates into CASSEAFSWSSYNEQFF.

The rearrangement links TRBV4-1 to TRBJ1-1, with D unclear. Germline CDR1 and CDR2: MGHRA and YSYEKL. The V gene lost 0 bases and the J gene lost 5 bases, with 16 bases spanning the gap. This CDR3 has 16 amino acids. CDR3 DNA sequence: TGCGCCAGCAGCCAAGATAGTCTTGCGGCGCAAACTGAAGCTTTCTTT. Amino acid sequence: CASSQDSLAAQTEAFF.

V is TRBV18 and J is TRBJ2-7; 7 nucleotides match TRBD1. Trimming at V came to 2 bases and at J to 0 bases, leaving 7 bases not matched to a gene. The CDR3 has 16 amino acids. Germline-derived CDR1 and CDR2 are KGHSH and LQKENI. In DNA form, the CDR3 reads TGTGCCAGCTCACCAATCGGGACAGAACTCTCCTACGAGCAGTACTTC. This encodes CASSPIGTELSYEQYF.

CDR3 DNA: TGTGCCAGCAGCCGGGACAGTGCTGGAAACACCATATATTTT. This translates into CASSRDSAGNTIYF. This rearrangement joins TRBV7-9 to TRBJ1-3, with 7 bases that match TRBD1. The CDR3 is 14 residues long. The germline CDR1 and CDR2 sequences are SEHNR and FQNEAQ (reference sequence). The V and J ends lost 5 bases and 2 bases, in that order; junction bases with no gene match: 3.

The chain links TRBV30 to TRBJ2-7; D possibly corresponds to TRBD2 (6 bases). This CDR3 comprises 13 residues. In germline, CDR1 is GTSNPN, CDR2 SVGIG (reference sequence). V was pared by 0 bases and J by 7 bases, with 13 bases between. CDR3 residues: CAWSVTRDWEQYF. The CDR3, as DNA: TGTGCCTGGAGTGTGACTAGGGATTGGGAGCAGTACTTC.

The CDR3 sequence: CSVDGSDPYEQYF. CDR3 DNA sequence: TGCAGCGTTGACGGTTCTGATCCCTACGAGCAGTACTTC. The chain links TRBV29-1 to TRBJ2-7, with no clear D. Germline CDR1 and CDR2: SQVTM and ANQGSEA. V was shortened by 3 bases and J by 2 bases, with 11 bases between the two germline ends. The CDR3 is 13 amino acids.